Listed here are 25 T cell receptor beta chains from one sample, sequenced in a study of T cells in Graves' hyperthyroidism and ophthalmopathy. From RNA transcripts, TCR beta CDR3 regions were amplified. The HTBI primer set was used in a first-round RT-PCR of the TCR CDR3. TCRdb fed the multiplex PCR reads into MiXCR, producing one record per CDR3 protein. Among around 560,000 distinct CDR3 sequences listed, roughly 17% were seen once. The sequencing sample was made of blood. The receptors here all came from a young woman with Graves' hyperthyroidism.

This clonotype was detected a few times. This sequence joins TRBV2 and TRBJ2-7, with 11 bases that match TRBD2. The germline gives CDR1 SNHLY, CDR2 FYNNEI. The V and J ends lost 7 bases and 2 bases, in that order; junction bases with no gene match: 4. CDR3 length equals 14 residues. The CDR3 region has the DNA TGTGCCAGCAAAATAGCGGGGGGGACCTACGAGCAGTACTTC. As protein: CASKIAGGTYEQYF.

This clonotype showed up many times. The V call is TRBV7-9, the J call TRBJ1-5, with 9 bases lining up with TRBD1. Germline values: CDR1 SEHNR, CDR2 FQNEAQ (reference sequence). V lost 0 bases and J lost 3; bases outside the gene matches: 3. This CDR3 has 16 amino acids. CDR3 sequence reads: CASSLAGTGNNQPQHF. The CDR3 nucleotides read TGTGCCAGCAGCTTAGCCGGGACAGGGAACAATCAGCCCCAGCATTTT.

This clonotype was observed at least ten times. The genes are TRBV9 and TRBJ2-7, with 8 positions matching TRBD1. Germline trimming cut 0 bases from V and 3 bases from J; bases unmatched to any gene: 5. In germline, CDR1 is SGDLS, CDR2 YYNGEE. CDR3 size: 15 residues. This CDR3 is CASSVGQGPFYEQYF. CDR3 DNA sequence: TGTGCCAGCAGCGTAGGACAGGGGCCCTTCTACGAGCAGTACTTC.

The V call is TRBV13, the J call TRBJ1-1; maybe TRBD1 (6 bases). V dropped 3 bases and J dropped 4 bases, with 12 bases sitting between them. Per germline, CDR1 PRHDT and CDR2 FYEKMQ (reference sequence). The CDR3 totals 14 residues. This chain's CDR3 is CASSFGQLGTEAFF. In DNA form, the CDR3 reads TGTGCCAGCAGCTTTGGACAGTTGGGCACTGAAGCTTTCTTT.

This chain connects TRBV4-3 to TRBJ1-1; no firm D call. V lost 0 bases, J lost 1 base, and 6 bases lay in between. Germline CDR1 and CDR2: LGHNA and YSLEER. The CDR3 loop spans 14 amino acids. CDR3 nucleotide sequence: TGCGCCAGCAGCCAAGAGACGGGGAACACTGAAGCTTTCTTT. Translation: CASSQETGNTEAFF.

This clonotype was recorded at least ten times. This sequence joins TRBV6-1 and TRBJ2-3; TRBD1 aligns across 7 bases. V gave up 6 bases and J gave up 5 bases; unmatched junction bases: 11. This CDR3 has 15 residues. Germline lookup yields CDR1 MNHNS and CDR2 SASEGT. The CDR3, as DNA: TGTGCCAGCAGCTCCGGGACAGTCATCCTAGATACGCAGTATTTT. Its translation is CASSSGTVILDTQYF.

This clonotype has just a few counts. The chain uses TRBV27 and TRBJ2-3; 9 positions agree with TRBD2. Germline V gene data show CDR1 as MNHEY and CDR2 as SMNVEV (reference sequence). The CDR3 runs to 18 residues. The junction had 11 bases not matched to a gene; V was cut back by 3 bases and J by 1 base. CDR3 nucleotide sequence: TGTGCCAGCAGTTTCCGCGGGGGGGGGGGACTCCGCACAGATACGCAGTATTTT. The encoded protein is CASSFRGGGGLRTDTQYF.

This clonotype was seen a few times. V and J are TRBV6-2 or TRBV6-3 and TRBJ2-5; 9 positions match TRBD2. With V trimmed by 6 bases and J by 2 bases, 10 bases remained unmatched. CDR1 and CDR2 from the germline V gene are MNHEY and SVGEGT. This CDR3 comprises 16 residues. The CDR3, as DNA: TGTGCCAGCAGCCCGGGGACTAGCCGGTATCAAGAGACCCAGTACTTC. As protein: CASSPGTSRYQETQYF.

CDR3 sequence: CASSFRRGSTDTQYF. The CDR3 DNA sequence: TGTGCCAGCAGCTTCCGGCGCGGAAGCACAGATACGCAGTATTTT. The rearrangement uses TRBV7-9 and TRBJ2-3, with D hard to call. The CDR3 spans 15 residues. Germline V gene lookup returns CDR1 SEHNR and CDR2 FQNEAQ (reference sequence). V gave up 3 bases and J gave up 0 bases, with 10 bases separating them.

CDR3 DNA: TGCAGCGTTTCCGGGTCCTATGGCTACACCTTC. Residues: CSVSGSYGYTF. The chain recombines TRBV29-1 with TRBJ1-2; D remains ambiguous. Germline V lookup: CDR1 SQVTM, CDR2 ANQGSEA. CDR3 length: 11 residues. Trimming cost V 5 bases and J 4 bases, with 8 bases left between them.

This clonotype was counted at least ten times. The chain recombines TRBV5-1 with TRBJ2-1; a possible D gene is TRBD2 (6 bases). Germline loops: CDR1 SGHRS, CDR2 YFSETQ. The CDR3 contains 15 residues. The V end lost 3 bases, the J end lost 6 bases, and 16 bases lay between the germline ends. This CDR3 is CASSSAGLEGNEQFF. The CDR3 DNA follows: TGCGCCAGCAGCTCCGCGGGCTTGGAGGGCAATGAGCAGTTCTTC.

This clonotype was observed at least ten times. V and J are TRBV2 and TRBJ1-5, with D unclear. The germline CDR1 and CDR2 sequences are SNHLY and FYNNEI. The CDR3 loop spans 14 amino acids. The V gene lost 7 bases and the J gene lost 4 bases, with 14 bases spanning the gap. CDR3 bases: TGTGCCAGCACCGATCGGAGCAGTAATCAGCCCCAGCATTTT. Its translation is CASTDRSSNQPQHF.

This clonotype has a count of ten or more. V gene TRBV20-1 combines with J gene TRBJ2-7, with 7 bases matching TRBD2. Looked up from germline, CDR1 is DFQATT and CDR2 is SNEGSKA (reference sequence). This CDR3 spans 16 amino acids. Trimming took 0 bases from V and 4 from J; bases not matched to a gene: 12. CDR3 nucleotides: TGCAGTGCTAGAGATCTAGCGGCGGGAGAAGTGTACGAGCAGTACTTC. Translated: CSARDLAAGEVYEQYF.

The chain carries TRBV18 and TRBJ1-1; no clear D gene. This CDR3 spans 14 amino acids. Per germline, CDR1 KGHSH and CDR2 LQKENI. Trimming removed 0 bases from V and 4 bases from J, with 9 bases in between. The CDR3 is CASSPPGLGTEAFF. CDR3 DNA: TGTGCCAGCTCACCACCCGGGCTCGGCACTGAAGCTTTCTTT.

The CDR3 is CATRTRAGSLDGYTF. CDR3 bases: TGTGCCACCCGGACACGCGCAGGGTCCCTAGATGGCTACACCTTC. The chain recombines TRBV7-2 with TRBJ1-2, with D possibly matching TRBD1 (5 bases). This CDR3 comprises 15 residues. V was cut by 10 bases and J by 6 bases, with 24 bases left in between. The germline V gene encodes CDR1 SGHTA and CDR2 FQGNSA.

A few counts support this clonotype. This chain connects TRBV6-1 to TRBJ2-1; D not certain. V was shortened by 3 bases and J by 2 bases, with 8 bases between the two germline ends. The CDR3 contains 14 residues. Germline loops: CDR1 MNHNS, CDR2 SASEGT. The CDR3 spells CASSDGEPYNEQFF. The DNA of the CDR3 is TGTGCCAGCAGTGATGGCGAGCCCTACAATGAGCAGTTCTTC.

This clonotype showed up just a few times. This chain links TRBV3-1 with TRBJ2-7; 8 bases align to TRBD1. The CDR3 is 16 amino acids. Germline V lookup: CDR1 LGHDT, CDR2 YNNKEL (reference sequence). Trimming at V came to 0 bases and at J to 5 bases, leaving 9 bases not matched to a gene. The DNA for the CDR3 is TGTGCCAGCAGCCAAGATCGGGACAGGAGAGGTCACGAGCAGTACTTC. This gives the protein CASSQDRDRRGHEQYF.

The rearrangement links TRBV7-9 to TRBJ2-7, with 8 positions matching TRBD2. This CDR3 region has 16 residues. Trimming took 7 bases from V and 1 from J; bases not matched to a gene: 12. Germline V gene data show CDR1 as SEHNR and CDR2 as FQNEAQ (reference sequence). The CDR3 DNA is TGTGCCAGCAACTCGCGCCAGCTAGCGGGTTCCTACGAGCAGTACTTC. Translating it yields CASNSRQLAGSYEQYF. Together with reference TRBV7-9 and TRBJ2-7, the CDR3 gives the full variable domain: DTGVSQNPRHKITKRGQNVTFRCDPISEHNRLYWYRQTLGQGPEFLTYFQNEAQLEKSRLLSDRFSAERPKGSFSTLEIQRTEQGDSAMYLCASNSRQLAGSYEQYFGPGTRLTVT.

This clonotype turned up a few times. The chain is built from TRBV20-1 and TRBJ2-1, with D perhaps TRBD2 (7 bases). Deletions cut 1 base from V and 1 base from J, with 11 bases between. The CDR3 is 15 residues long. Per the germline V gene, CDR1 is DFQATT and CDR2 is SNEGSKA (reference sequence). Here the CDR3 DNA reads TGCAGTGCTAGAGCGGGGGGCGGGTCCTACAATGAGCAGTTCTTC. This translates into CSARAGGGSYNEQFF.

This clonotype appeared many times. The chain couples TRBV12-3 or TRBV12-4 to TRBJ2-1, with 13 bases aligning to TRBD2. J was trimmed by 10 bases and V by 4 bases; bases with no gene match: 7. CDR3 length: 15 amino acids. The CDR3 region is CASSSLGTSGKEQFF. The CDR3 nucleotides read TGTGCCAGCAGTTCCCTCGGGACTAGCGGGAAAGAGCAGTTCTTC.

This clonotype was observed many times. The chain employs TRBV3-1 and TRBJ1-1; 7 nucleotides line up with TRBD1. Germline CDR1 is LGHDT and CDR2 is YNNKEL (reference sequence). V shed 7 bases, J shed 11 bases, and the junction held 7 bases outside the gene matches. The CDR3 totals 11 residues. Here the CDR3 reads CASTTGDRAFF. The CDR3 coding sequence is TGTGCCAGCACCACAGGGGATCGTGCTTTCTTT.

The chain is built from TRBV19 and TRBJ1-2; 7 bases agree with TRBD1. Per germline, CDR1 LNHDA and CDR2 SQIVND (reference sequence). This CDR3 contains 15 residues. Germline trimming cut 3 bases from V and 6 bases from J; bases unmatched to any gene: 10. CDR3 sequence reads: CASSILRGQINGYTF. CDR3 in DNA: TGTGCCAGTAGTATCCTGAGGGGACAGATTAATGGCTACACCTTC.

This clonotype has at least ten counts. Here the CDR3 reads CASSLMGGTEAFF. CDR3 bases: TGTGCCAGCAGCTTAATGGGCGGCACTGAAGCTTTCTTT. This rearrangement joins TRBV11-2 to TRBJ1-1; D is unresolved. Looked up from germline, CDR1 is SGHAT and CDR2 is FQNNGV. V lost 2 bases and J lost 4, with 8 bases in between. The CDR3 runs to 13 residues.

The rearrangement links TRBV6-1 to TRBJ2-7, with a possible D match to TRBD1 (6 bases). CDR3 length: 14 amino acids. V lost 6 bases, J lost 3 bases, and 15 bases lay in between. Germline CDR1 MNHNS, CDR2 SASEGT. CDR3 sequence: CASRDSSRVYEQYF. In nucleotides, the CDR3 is TGTGCCAGCAGGGACAGCTCCAGGGTCTACGAGCAGTACTTC.

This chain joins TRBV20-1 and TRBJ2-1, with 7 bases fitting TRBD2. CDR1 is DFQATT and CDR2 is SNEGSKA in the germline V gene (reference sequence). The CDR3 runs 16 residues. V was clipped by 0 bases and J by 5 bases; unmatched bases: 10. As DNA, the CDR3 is TGCAGTGCTAGAGATTTTCTAGCGGCAACCAACAATGAGCAGTTCTTC. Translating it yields CSARDFLAATNNEQFF.